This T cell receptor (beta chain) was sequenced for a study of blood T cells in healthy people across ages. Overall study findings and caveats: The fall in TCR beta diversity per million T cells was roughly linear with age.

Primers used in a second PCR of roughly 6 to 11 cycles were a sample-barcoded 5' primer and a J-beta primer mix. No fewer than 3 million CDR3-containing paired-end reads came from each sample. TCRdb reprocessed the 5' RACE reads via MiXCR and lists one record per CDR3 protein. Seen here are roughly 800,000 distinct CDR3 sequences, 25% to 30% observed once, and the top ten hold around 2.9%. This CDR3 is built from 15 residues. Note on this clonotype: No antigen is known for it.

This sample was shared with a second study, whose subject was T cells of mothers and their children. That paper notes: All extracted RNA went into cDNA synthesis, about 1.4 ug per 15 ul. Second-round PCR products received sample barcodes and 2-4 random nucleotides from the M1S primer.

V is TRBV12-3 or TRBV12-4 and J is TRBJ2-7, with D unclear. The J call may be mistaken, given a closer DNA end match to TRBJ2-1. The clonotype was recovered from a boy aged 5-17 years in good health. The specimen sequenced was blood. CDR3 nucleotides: TGTGCCAGCAGTTTATGGGCCTTTGAGTACAATGAGCAGTTCTTC. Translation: CASSLWAFEYNEQFF.